The next 15 T cell receptor beta chains were all read from a single sample in a study of multiple sclerosis patients with progressive multifocal leukoencephalopathy. Time point defined: before natalizumab initiation. The repertoire was sequenced with immunoSEQ multiplex PCR; TCRdb's copy has only in-frame clones and lacks some. In the table there are under 40,000 clones, almost 95% of which are singletons. The sequenced material came from PBMCs. The source of these receptors is a man aged 25 to 40 with multiple sclerosis.

This sequence joins TRBV7-2 and TRBJ2-3; maybe TRBD1 (6 bases). The germline V gene encodes CDR1 SGHTA and CDR2 FQGNSA. This CDR3 comprises 15 residues. Trimming shortened V by 5 bases and J by 6 bases, and 18 bases separated the two germline ends. CDR3 coding DNA: TGTGCCAGCAGCCCAGTCACAGGGATCCGGGATACGCAGTATTTT. Amino acids: CASSPVTGIRDTQYF.

This chain connects TRBV19 to TRBJ2-3; 14 positions match TRBD2. The CDR3 is made up of 16 amino acids. CDR1 is LNHDA and CDR2 is SQIVND in the germline V gene (reference sequence). After removal of 6 bases from V and 6 bases from J, the junction contained 8 bases not matched to a gene. The CDR3 is CASSPGTSGSRDTQYF. The CDR3 bases are TGTGCCAGTAGCCCCGGGACTAGCGGGAGCCGGGATACGCAGTATTTT. Full variable domain (rest looked up from reference TRBV19 and TRBJ2-3): DGGITQSPKYLFRKEGQNVTLSCEQNLNHDAMYWYRQDPGQGLRLIYYSQIVNDFQKGDIAEGYSVSREKKESFPLTVTSAQKNPTAFYLCASSPGTSGSRDTQYFGPGTRLTVL.

CDR3 in amino acids: CASSVWYNQPQHF. CDR3 sequence (DNA): TGCGCCAGCAGTGTTTGGTACAATCAGCCCCAGCATTTT. The chain employs TRBV10-2 and TRBJ1-5; D is undetermined. The CDR3 is 13 residues long. Trimming stripped 4 bases from V and 3 bases from J, with 7 bases between. Germline V lookup: CDR1 WSHSY, CDR2 SAAADI.

The V and J genes are TRBV4-2 and TRBJ2-7; tentative D call: TRBD1 (5 bases). The ends were cut back, 0 bases at V and 3 bases at J, with 15 bases in the middle. CDR3 length: 16 amino acids. Germline V gene data show CDR1 as LGHNA and CDR2 as YNFKEQ. The CDR3 DNA sequence: TGTGCCAGCAGCCAAGATTACGAGACAGCGATCTACGAGCAGTACTTC. This translates into CASSQDYETAIYEQYF.

This clone is a singleton in its sample. The chain combines TRBV7-8 with TRBJ2-7; TRBD1 aligns across 10 bases. Looked up from germline, CDR1 is SGHVS and CDR2 is FQNEAQ. CDR3 length: 15 amino acids. V was pared by 5 bases and J by 6 bases, with 10 bases of the junction left unmatched. Written as DNA, the CDR3 is TGTGCCAGCAGCAAGGGGGGGACAGGGGTGCGCGAGCAGTACTTC. Encoded protein: CASSKGGTGVREQYF.

This chain uses TRBV4-1 with TRBJ1-1; D gene unclear. Looked up from germline, CDR1 is MGHRA and CDR2 is YSYEKL. V gave up 1 base and J gave up 0 bases, with 12 bases separating them. The CDR3 has 16 amino acids. The CDR3 loop is CASSQGTGPLNTEAFF. The CDR3, as DNA: TGCGCCAGCAGCCAAGGAACGGGCCCCTTGAACACTGAAGCTTTCTTT.

The J gene is TRBJ2-2, the V gene TRBV7-2; D not certain. Germline V gene sequence: CDR1 SGHTA, CDR2 FQGNSA. Deletions cut 5 bases from V and 1 base from J, with 14 bases between. CDR3 length: 16 residues. The CDR3 DNA reads TGTGCCAGCAGCCCCCAGTATCCGTGGAACACCGGGGAGCTGTTTTTT. Translated: CASSPQYPWNTGELFF.

The V gene is TRBV18, the J gene TRBJ2-5, with no clear D. Germline values: CDR1 KGHSH, CDR2 LQKENI. The CDR3 runs 16 residues. Trimming pared 2 bases from V and 1 base from J, leaving 14 bases between. CDR3 DNA: TGTGCCAGCTCACCAGGAATCCGATACGGCCAAGAGACCCAGTACTTC. Its protein product is CASSPGIRYGQETQYF.

The V call is TRBV27, the J call TRBJ2-1, with a possible D match to TRBD2 (6 bases). This CDR3 has 13 amino acids. Trimming took 2 bases from V and 8 from J, leaving 10 bases between them. Germline-derived CDR1 and CDR2 are MNHEY and SMNVEV (reference sequence). The CDR3 protein is CASSLVGEDEQFF. The DNA for the CDR3 is TGTGCCAGCAGTTTAGTGGGGGAGGATGAGCAGTTCTTC.

The CDR3 DNA reads as TGTGCCAGCTCATCACGGGGGTCGCTAGCGGGAGGGAATGAGCAGTTCTTC. Protein: CASSSRGSLAGGNEQFF. The V call is TRBV18, the J call TRBJ2-1, with 12 bases aligning to TRBD2. V lost 5 bases and J lost 7; bases outside the gene matches: 12. The CDR3 runs 17 residues. From germline, CDR1 is KGHSH and CDR2 LQKENI.

The rearrangement joins TRBV5-4 to TRBJ2-3; TRBD2 aligns across 12 bases. This CDR3 spans 17 amino acids. V dropped 0 bases and J dropped 6; count of bases not matched to a gene: 8. Germline V gene lookup returns CDR1 SGHNT and CDR2 YYREEE (reference sequence). The DNA of the CDR3 is TGTGCCAGCAGCTTGGCTAGCGGGAGGGCCCAGGCGGATACGCAGTATTTT. Protein product: CASSLASGRAQADTQYF.

The chain recombines TRBV5-1 with TRBJ1-1; D remains unclear. Trimming removed 4 bases from V and 1 base from J, with 8 bases in between. This CDR3 has 13 amino acids. Per the germline V gene, CDR1 is SGHRS and CDR2 is YFSETQ. The CDR3 nucleotides read TGCGCCAGCAGCCCCCGACAGAACACTGAAGCTTTCTTT. Its protein product is CASSPRQNTEAFF.

V gene TRBV5-1 combines with J gene TRBJ2-3; 14 bases agree with TRBD2. The germline V gene has CDR1 SGHRS and CDR2 YFSETQ. The CDR3 has 18 residues. V was clipped by 2 bases and J by 1 base; unmatched bases: 6. CDR3 loop: CASSLGTSGSGGTDTQYF. CDR3 DNA sequence: TGCGCCAGCAGCTTAGGGACTAGCGGGAGCGGAGGCACAGATACGCAGTATTTT.

The rearrangement uses TRBV7-9 and TRBJ1-2, with 7 bases that match TRBD1. Trimming at V came to 7 bases and at J to 7 bases, leaving 12 bases not matched to a gene. The germline V gene has CDR1 SEHNR and CDR2 FQNEAQ (reference sequence). The CDR3 consists of 14 residues. The CDR3 region is CASTLSLGGGGYTF. The CDR3 nucleotides read TGTGCCAGCACCCTCAGCTTAGGGGGCGGTGGCTACACCTTC.

V gene TRBV7-2 combines with J gene TRBJ2-7; no reliable D call. CDR1 is SGHTA and CDR2 is FQGNSA in the germline V gene. The V end lost 1 base, the J end lost 5 bases, and 3 bases lay between the germline ends. The CDR3 is 11 amino acids. DNA for the CDR3: TGTGCCAGCAGCTTAGATAACGAGCAGTACTTC. Translated, it gives CASSLDNEQYF.